The clone carrying this TCR beta chain was recorded only once. Its specificity is not known. This sample was included in a study of radiation and T cells in renal cell carcinoma. Study findings and constraints: Intratumoral heterogeneity was not captured in these approximately 0.9 g regions.

Stated treatment: treatment-naive control, cytoreductive nephrectomy. Sequencing was performed with immunoSEQ multiplex PCR; in TCRdb, only in-frame clones are kept and a portion is missing. The table includes roughly 14,000 clones, over 50% detected once. The receptor was derived from a man aged 50 or older with renal cell carcinoma. The specimen comprised tumor tissue, sampled from a patient whose treatment was nephrectomy without radiotherapy.

The CDR3 sequence is CASSLMTHEQYF. The CDR3 bases are TGTGCCAGCAGCCTTATGACCCACGAGCAGTACTTC. This sequence joins TRBV11-2 and TRBJ2-7; no clear D. The V gene lost 5 bases and the J gene lost 5 bases, with 10 bases spanning the gap. The CDR3 has 12 amino acids. Per the germline V gene, CDR1 is SGHAT and CDR2 is FQNNGV.